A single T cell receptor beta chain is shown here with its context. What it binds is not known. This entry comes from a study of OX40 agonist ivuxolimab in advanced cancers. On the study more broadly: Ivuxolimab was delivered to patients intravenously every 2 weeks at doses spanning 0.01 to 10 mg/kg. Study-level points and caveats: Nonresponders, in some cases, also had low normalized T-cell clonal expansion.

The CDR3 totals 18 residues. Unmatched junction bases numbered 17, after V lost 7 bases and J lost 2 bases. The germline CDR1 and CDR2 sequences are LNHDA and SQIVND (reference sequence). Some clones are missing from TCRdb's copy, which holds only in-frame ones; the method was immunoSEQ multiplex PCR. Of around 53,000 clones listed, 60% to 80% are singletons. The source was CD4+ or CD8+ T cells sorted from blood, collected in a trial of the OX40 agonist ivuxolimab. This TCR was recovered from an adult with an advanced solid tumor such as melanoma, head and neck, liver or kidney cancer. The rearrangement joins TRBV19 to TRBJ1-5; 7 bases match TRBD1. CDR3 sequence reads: CASTPRGGGDIGNQPQHF. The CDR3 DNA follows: TGTGCCAGTACCCCAAGAGGGGGCGGGGATATCGGCAATCAGCCCCAGCATTTT.